This is a list of T cell receptor beta chains from one sample in a study of T cells in narcolepsy. The data were produced by immunoSEQ multiplex PCR, yet TCRdb's version contains in-frame clones alone and is incomplete. The top ten hold 1% to 1.5% of the sample, which has 25,000 to 40,000 clones, 85% to 90% seen once. The specimen sequenced was CD45RA- memory CD4+ T cells from PBMCs. These receptors came from a human donor with narcolepsy. CDR3s include the opening cysteine and the closing phenylalanine or tryptophan. Clone size is not always given. Where it is, it says once, few, many or a class for expanded clones.

abundance	j_gene	v_gene	CDR3aa
.	TRBJ1-2	TRBV28	CASRTGGENYGYTF
.	TRBJ2-1	TRBV19	CASSTPSSGGYNEQFF
.	TRBJ2-7	TRBV7-2	CASSSNRVSYEQYF
.	TRBJ2-7	TRBV7-9	CASSLASATYEQYF
.	TRBJ1-1	TRBV2	CASLRQNTEAFF
once	TRBJ1-2	TRBV5-1	CASTPGGRDYGYTF
.	TRBJ2-1	TRBV19	CASASGRAGEQFF
.	TRBJ1-2	TRBV28	CASSTAGSDGYTF
.	TRBJ2-6	TRBV15	CATSSKRTGANVLTF
.	TRBJ2-3	TRBV10-2	CAISLGTSVTDTQYF
.	TRBJ1-2	TRBV5-8	CASSFYRDGYTF
few	TRBJ2-4	TRBV6-1	CASRELTGKNIQYF
.	TRBJ2-1	TRBV11-1	CASSYEDEQFF
.	TRBJ2-1	TRBV10-1	CASSESVGSNEQFF
.	TRBJ2-7	TRBV19	CASSPGLARSYEQYF
.	TRBJ2-7	TRBV5-1	CASSLEGTTYEQYF
once	TRBJ2-3	TRBV7-2	CASSPPRGAPTDTQYF
few	TRBJ2-6	TRBV2	CASSEFSGANVLTF
.	TRBJ2-5	TRBV19	CASSILSPLMGQETQYF
.	TRBJ2-1	TRBV20-1	CSGASNEQFF
.	TRBJ2-1	TRBV2	CASSEATSGRTSSYNEQFF
.	TRBJ2-6	TRBV19	CASNFLGVPGANVLTF
.	TRBJ2-1	TRBV2	CASSDLLATSSYNEQFF
.	.	TRBV14	CASSRNLAGNEQYF
.	TRBJ2-5	TRBV18	CASSPDTLRETQYF
.	TRBJ1-4	TRBV10-3	CAISESSFEGKLFF
once	TRBJ2-7	TRBV5-1	CASSPVGWSDEQYF
.	TRBJ2-1	TRBV9	CASSLSGGPHNEQFF
few	TRBJ2-7	TRBV7-8	CASSFGQTYEQYF
.	TRBJ2-2	TRBV4-1	CASSQLTGWSGELFF
few	TRBJ1-4	TRBV5-8	CASSLDLSGFNEKLFF
.	TRBJ2-7	TRBV6-1	CASSGQGQQYF
once	TRBJ2-7	TRBV9	CASSVSPGSSYEQYF
.	TRBJ1-1	TRBV29-1	CSVVGGQGFDTEAFF
.	TRBJ2-3	TRBV7-3	CASSLGGLMDTQYF
.	TRBJ2-5	TRBV9	CASSVLAGEGEQYF
.	TRBJ2-3	TRBV7-2	CASSSRGGGDTQYF
.	TRBJ2-3	TRBV6-5	CASSFSGRGTDTQYF
.	TRBJ1-6	TRBV28	CASKRVTVSPLHF
.	TRBJ1-2	TRBV28	CASGGTGRSGYTF
.	TRBJ1-2	TRBV28	CASSGTTGYTF
.	TRBJ2-3	TRBV6-1	CASSYEISGGTQYF
few	TRBJ2-3	TRBV5-4	CASIKRGGTDTQYF
.	TRBJ2-2	TRBV28	CASSPDIRATGELFF
.	TRBJ1-1	TRBV7-2	CASSLAWGNTEAFF
.	TRBJ2-3	TRBV29-1	CSIGTPRTDTQYF
.	TRBJ2-5	TRBV2	CASSWYGGNQETQYF
few	TRBJ1-2	TRBV19	CASSLATGTDYGYTF
.	TRBJ2-3	TRBV25-1	CASSPSGGSTDTQYF
.	TRBJ2-7	TRBV30	CASEQSYEQYF
.	TRBJ1-6	TRBV13	CASSLRGVNNSPLHF
.	TRBJ1-6	TRBV4-2	CASSQDALWGQGANNSPLHF
.	TRBJ1-5	TRBV19	CASRQANQPQHF
.	TRBJ1-2	TRBV4-2	CASSHLGQGDYGYTF